This T cell receptor beta chain was identified in a study of T cells after posttransplantation cyclophosphamide. The V gene's germline CDR1 is MRHNA and CDR2 SNTAGT. CDR3 size: 15 residues. V was pared by 5 bases and J by 1 base, with 4 bases of the junction left unmatched. Treatment was busulfan-fludarabine conditioning, a marrow graft, and cyclophosphamide on days +3 and +4. Repertoires were generated with immunoSEQ multiplex PCR, while TCRdb's copy carries only in-frame clones and drops some. The sample holds more than 7,500 clones, and no clone turns up only once. This clone was seen at least ten times.

This specimen consisted of PBMCs, obtained roughly 340 days after allogeneic stem cell transplant with posttransplant cyclophosphamide. The origin of this receptor is a male patient aged 45 to 59 who received an allogeneic stem cell transplant from a related donor and was CMV-positive. These T cells may partly come from the graft donor. The chain has TRBV6-4 and TRBJ2-1; 8 nucleotides line up with TRBD2. This CDR3 is CASSPSSGSYNEQFF. The DNA for the CDR3 is TGTGCCAGCAGTCCCTCTAGCGGGTCCTACAATGAGCAGTTCTTC.